This is a list of T cell receptor beta chains from one sample in a study of blood T cell repertoires in COVID-19. Assay: immunoSEQ multiplex PCR; the TCRdb copy retains only in-frame clones and omits some. The data show roughly 250,000 clones, with 85% to 90% seen just once and roughly 12% held by the top ten. Specimen: peripheral blood. The receptors originated from a woman aged 25 to 39 with COVID-19, enrolled during active disease. The CDR3 runs from the conserved cysteine through the conserved F or W. The D gene is left open where the match is weak. For some rows the clone size is stated as once, few or many, or as a class when expanded; others skip it.

size	D	V	J	DNA	CDR3
once	TRBD1	TRBV27	TRBJ1-2	TGTGCCAGCAGTTTAAGAGACGGACAGGGGTACGGCTACACCTTC	CASSLRDGQGYGYTF
.	TRBD1	TRBV6-5	TRBJ1-5	TGTGCCAGCAGACCAGGGGGCTCGTGGCAGCCCCAGCATTTT	CASRPGGSWQPQHF
.	.	TRBV5-1	TRBJ2-5	TGCGCCAGCAGCTTTTTATCGGGGGAGACCCAGTACTTC	CASSFLSGETQYF
.	.	TRBV12-3/TRBV12-4	TRBJ1-1	TGTGCCAGCAGTTTTAAGCGGTGGACTGAAGCTTTCTTT	CASSFKRWTEAFF
.	.	TRBV11-2	TRBJ2-2	TGTGCCAGCAGCACACTCCGGGGGGCCCCGAACACCGGGGAGCTGTTTTTT	CASSTLRGAPNTGELFF
.	.	TRBV6-5	TRBJ1-2	TGTGCCAGCACTGGGGGGGAGGGCGCCTATGGCTACACCTTC	CASTGGEGAYGYTF
.	TRBD2	TRBV5-6	TRBJ2-5	TGTGCCAGCAGCCCCGGCGGCGGGGGTTGGGAGACCCAGTACTTC	CASSPGGGGWETQYF
few	TRBD2	TRBV5-5	TRBJ2-3	TGTGCCAGCAGCCCCGGAAAGTTTAGCGGGGGGTTCCTACCAGATACGCAGTATTTT	CASSPGKFSGGFLPDTQYF
.	.	TRBV18	TRBJ2-7	TGTGCCAGCTCACCGAGCAGGGACGAGCAGTACTTC	CASSPSRDEQYF
.	.	TRBV7-6	TRBJ1-1	TGTGCCAGCACCCCTGGGGGAGGGACTGAAGCTTTCTTT	CASTPGGGTEAFF
.	.	TRBV6-5	TRBJ1-1	TGTGCCAGCAGTCATCAGGTCATGAACACTGAAGCTTTCTTT	CASSHQVMNTEAFF
once	.	TRBV6-5	TRBJ1-1	TGTGCCAGCAGTTTTCCGACAGTTAACACTGAAGCTTTCTTT	CASSFPTVNTEAFF
.	.	TRBV7-9	TRBJ2-3	TGTGCCAGCAGCCAAAGCGGTCCAAGCACAGATACGCAGTATTTT	CASSQSGPSTDTQYF
.	TRBD1	TRBV11-2	TRBJ2-7	TGTGCCAGCAGCAGAGCCACAGGGGGCCTAAGGGAGCAGTACTTC	CASSRATGGLREQYF
.	TRBD1	TRBV18	TRBJ1-6	TGTGCCAGCTCACCACCCTTGAGGGGGCGATCCTATAATTCACCCCTCCACTTT	CASSPPLRGRSYNSPLHF
.	.	TRBV7-9	TRBJ2-1	TGTGCCAGTCCTGGTAGCTATGAGCAGTTCTTC	CASPGSYEQFF
.	.	TRBV19	TRBJ2-7	TGTGCCAGTAGTATTAGGGGTCGGGAGCAGTACTTC	CASSIRGREQYF
.	TRBD1	TRBV27	TRBJ1-4	TGTGCCAGCAGTCCACAGGGGGCGCCTAATGAAAAACTGTTTTTT	CASSPQGAPNEKLFF
few	TRBD2	TRBV20-1	TRBJ2-1	TGCAGTGCTAGTTACGGGACTACCGGAAATGAGCAGTTCTTC	CSASYGTTGNEQFF
.	.	TRBV12-5	TRBJ1-4	TGTGCTAGTGGTTTGGCCCCTACAGGGAATCGGGAAAAACTGTTTTTT	CASGLAPTGNREKLFF
.	.	TRBV5-4	TRBJ2-2	TGTGCCAGCAGCTTGGGTGACAGTTGGGGGGAGCTGTTTTTT	CASSLGDSWGELFF
.	TRBD2	TRBV10-2	TRBJ2-1	TGCGCCAGCAGTGAGAGTCTAGCGGGGGGGCGGGATGAGCAGTTCTTC	CASSESLAGGRDEQFF
.	TRBD2	TRBV9	TRBJ2-7	TGTGCCAGCAGCCCCCGACTAGCGGGGGGGTACTACGAGCAGTACTTC	CASSPRLAGGYYEQYF
.	TRBD1	TRBV4-1	TRBJ2-5	TGCGCCAGCAGCCAAGATCCAGGACAGGGGGCAGGGTGCTACTTC	CASSQDPGQGAGCYF
.	TRBD2	TRBV5-1	TRBJ2-1	TGCGCCAGCAGCTCCACTCTAGCGGGGGGGCCGGAGGAGCAGTTCTTC	CASSSTLAGGPEEQFF
.	.	TRBV6-5	TRBJ1-1	TGTGCCAGCAGTTACACGGTTGCCACTGAAGCTTTCTTT	CASSYTVATEAFF
.	TRBD1	TRBV7-9	TRBJ2-1	TGTGCCAGCAGCCCAGCGGACAGGTACGGTGAGCAGTTCTTC	CASSPADRYGEQFF
.	.	TRBV29-1	TRBJ2-1	TGCAGCGTTGCCGGTGCCGGACAGGAGGGTGGTGAGCAGTTCTTC	CSVAGAGQEGGEQFF
.	TRBD1	TRBV6-6	TRBJ1-6	TGTGCCAGCAGTTATTTCCCGGACAGGGGGAATTCACCCCTCCACTTT	CASSYFPDRGNSPLHF
once	.	TRBV30	TRBJ1-2	TGTGCCTGGAGTGCGGATGGCTACACCTTC	CAWSADGYTF
.	.	TRBV5-5	TRBJ1-3	TGTGCCAGCAGGTGGGCCCTCTCGACTGGAAACACCATATATTTT	CASRWALSTGNTIYF
.	.	TRBV5-5	TRBJ2-6	TGTGCCAGCAGCCTAGGGGCGTCTGGGGCCAACGTCCTGACTTTC	CASSLGASGANVLTF
once	TRBD1	TRBV28	TRBJ1-5	TGTGCCAGCAGCTCCGGAAGAGACAGGGTTGTCGGATATAGCAATCAGCCCCAGCATTTT	CASSSGRDRVVGYSNQPQHF
.	TRBD2	TRBV18	TRBJ2-3	TGTGCCAGCTCACCAAGGACTAGCGGGGGGTTCCGCACAGATACGCAGTATTTT	CASSPRTSGGFRTDTQYF
once	.	TRBV6-5	TRBJ1-6	TGTGCCAGCAGCCCACAGGACTATAATTCACCCCTCCACTTT	CASSPQDYNSPLHF
.	.	TRBV14	TRBJ1-1	TGTGCCAGCAGCCAGGGGCCAGAAGCTTTCTTT	CASSQGPEAFF
.	.	TRBV4-1	TRBJ2-7	TGCGCCAGCAGCCAACCAGGGCTTTCCTACGAGCAGTACTTC	CASSQPGLSYEQYF
.	TRBD1	TRBV19	TRBJ2-1	TGTGCCAGTAGTACCCCAGGGGGCCTGGTAAATGAGCAGTTCTTC	CASSTPGGLVNEQFF
few	.	TRBV5-1	TRBJ1-1	TGCGCCAGCAGCCTCGACAGGAACACTGAAGCTTTCTTT	CASSLDRNTEAFF
.	.	TRBV6-5	TRBJ2-3	TGTGCCAGCAGTCCCCCTAGCGTCGGGTCAGATACGCAGTATTTT	CASSPPSVGSDTQYF
.	TRBD1	TRBV14	TRBJ2-1	TGTGCCAGCAGCCAAGCTCTTATTTTACAGGGGGCATCTGAGCAGTTCTTC	CASSQALILQGASEQFF
.	.	TRBV28	TRBJ1-3	TGTGCCAGCAGTTTATATCAGGAGGGAGCGGGAAACACCATATATTTT	CASSLYQEGAGNTIYF
.	.	TRBV11-2	TRBJ2-1	TGTGCCAGCAGCTTAGATTGGGGGGGCATTGAGCAGTTCTTC	CASSLDWGGIEQFF
.	TRBD1	TRBV15	TRBJ1-2	TGTGCCACCAGCATTTTGACAGGGTACTATGGCTACACCTTC	CATSILTGYYGYTF
.	.	TRBV19	TRBJ1-6	TGTGCCAGTAGTTTAACAACCCGACAGAATTCACCCCTCCACTTT	CASSLTTRQNSPLHF
once	.	TRBV18	TRBJ1-2	TGTGCCAGCTCACCACTCTCAGGGGCTGGAGGCTACACCTTC	CASSPLSGAGGYTF
few	.	TRBV3-1/TRBV3-2	TRBJ1-3	TGTGCCAGCAGCCAGGGGCCCTACCCTGGAAACACCATATATTTT	CASSQGPYPGNTIYF
.	.	TRBV5-1	TRBJ2-2	TGCGCCAGCAGCTTGATTGGGCAGGGTGTTTGGACCGGGGAGCTGTTTTTT	CASSLIGQGVWTGELFF
.	TRBD2	TRBV18	TRBJ2-2	TGTGCCAGCTCACCACTAGCGGGGGTCACCGGGGAGCTGTTTTTT	CASSPLAGVTGELFF
.	.	TRBV18	TRBJ2-7	TGTGCCAGCCGGGAGACCCTCCTAATCGACGAGCAGTACTTC	CASRETLLIDEQYF